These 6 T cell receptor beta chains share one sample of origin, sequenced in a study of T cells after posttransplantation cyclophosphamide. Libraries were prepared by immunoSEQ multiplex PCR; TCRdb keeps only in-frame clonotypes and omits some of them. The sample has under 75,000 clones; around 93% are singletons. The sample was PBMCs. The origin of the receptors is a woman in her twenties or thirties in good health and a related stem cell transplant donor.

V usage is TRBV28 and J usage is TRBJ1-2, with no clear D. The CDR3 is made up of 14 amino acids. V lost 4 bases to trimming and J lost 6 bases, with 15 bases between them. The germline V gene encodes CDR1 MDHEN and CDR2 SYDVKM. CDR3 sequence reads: CASSSHPTLNGYTF. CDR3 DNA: TGTGCCAGCAGTTCCCACCCTACGCTGAATGGCTACACCTTC.

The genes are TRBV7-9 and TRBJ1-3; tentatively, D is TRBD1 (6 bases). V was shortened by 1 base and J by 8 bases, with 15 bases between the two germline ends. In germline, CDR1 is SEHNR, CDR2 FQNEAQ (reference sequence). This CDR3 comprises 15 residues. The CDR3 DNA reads TGTGCCAGCAGCTTAGTGGCCGGCCCAGGGGACACCATATATTTT. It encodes CASSLVAGPGDTIYF.

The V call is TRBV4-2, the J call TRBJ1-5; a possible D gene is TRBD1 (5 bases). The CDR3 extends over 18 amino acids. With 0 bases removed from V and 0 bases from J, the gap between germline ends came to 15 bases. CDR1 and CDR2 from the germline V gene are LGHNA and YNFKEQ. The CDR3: CASSQDQRGGDSNQPQHF. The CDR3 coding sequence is TGTGCCAGCAGCCAAGATCAACGGGGGGGGGATAGCAATCAGCCCCAGCATTTT.

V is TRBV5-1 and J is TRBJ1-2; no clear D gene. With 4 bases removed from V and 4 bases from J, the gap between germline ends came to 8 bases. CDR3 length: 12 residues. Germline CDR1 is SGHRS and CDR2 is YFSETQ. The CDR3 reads CASSPDTYGYTF. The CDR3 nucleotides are TGCGCCAGCAGCCCTGACACCTATGGCTACACCTTC.

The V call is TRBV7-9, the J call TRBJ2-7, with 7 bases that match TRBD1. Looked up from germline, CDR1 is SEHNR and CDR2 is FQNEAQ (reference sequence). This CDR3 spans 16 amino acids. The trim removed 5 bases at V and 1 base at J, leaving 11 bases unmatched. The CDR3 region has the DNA TGTGCCAGCAGCCGTCTTTCCACAGGGGAATCCTACGAGCAGTACTTC. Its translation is CASSRLSTGESYEQYF.

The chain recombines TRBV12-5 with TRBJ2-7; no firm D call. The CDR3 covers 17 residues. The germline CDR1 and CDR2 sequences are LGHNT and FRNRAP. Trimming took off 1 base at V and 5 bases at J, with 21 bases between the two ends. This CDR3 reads CASGLGVLIDAQDEQYF. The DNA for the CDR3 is TGTGCTAGTGGTTTGGGGGTTCTGATCGATGCTCAGGACGAGCAGTACTTC. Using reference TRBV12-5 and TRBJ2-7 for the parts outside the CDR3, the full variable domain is DARVTQTPRHKVTEMGQEVTMRCQPILGHNTVFWYRQTMMQGLELLAYFRNRAPLDDSGMPKDRFSAEMPDATLATLKIQPSEPRDSAVYFCASGLGVLIDAQDEQYFGPGTRLTVT.